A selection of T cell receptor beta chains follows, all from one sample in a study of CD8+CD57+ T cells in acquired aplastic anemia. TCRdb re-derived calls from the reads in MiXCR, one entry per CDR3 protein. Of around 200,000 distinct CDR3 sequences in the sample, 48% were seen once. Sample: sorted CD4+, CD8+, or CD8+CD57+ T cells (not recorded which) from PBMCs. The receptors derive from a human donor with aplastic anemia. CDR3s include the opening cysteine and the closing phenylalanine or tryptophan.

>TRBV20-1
CSADLYEKLFF
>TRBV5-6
CASDNSVRFTNYGYTF
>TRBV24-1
CATSDFPSGGKGNEQFF
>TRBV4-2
CASSQEFGAGYEQYF
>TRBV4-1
CASSRGGLETQYF
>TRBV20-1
CSAPNGQGGTGELFF
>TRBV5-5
CASSRDYGYTF
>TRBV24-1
CATSTTSGGYQETQYF
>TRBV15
CATSTQVLAVMYF
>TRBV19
CASSTLLSGRAETQYF
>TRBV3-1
CASSQDPREWGEQYF
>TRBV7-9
CASSSLEGRGADTEAFF
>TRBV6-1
CASRLSTGSSYNEQFF
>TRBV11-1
CASSPGTWWTGELFF
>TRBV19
CASSAGDGYNQPQHF
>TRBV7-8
CASRLKGAPGNTIYF
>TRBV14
CASSPTGGTNSPLHF
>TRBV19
CASSTRLAGPYNEQFF
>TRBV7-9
CASSLGAGGYIGETQYF
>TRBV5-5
CASSYGQGHNQPQHF
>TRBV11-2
CASSLGRGDTDTQYF
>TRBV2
CASSEYQRETQYF
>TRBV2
CASRNPSPTGELFF
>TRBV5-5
CASSLEAVNSPLHF
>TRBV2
CAVGKGVGSKNIQYF
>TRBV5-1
CASSLSGNSYNEQFF
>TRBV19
CASSIDRDREYEQYF